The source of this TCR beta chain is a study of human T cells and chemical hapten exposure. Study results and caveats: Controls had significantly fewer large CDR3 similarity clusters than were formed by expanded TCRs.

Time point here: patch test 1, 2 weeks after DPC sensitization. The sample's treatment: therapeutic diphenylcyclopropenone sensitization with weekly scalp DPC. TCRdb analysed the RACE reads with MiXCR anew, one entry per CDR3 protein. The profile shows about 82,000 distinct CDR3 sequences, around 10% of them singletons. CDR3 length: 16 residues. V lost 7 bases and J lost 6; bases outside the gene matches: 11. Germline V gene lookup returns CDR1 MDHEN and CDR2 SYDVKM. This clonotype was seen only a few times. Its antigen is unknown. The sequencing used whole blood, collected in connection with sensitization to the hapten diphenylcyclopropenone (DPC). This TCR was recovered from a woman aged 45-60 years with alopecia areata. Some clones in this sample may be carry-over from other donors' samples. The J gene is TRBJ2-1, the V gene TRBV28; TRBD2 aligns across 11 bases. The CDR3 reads CASTRESSGRGNEQFF. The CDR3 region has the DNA TGTGCCAGCACCCGAGAGAGTAGCGGGAGGGGCAATGAGCAGTTCTTC.